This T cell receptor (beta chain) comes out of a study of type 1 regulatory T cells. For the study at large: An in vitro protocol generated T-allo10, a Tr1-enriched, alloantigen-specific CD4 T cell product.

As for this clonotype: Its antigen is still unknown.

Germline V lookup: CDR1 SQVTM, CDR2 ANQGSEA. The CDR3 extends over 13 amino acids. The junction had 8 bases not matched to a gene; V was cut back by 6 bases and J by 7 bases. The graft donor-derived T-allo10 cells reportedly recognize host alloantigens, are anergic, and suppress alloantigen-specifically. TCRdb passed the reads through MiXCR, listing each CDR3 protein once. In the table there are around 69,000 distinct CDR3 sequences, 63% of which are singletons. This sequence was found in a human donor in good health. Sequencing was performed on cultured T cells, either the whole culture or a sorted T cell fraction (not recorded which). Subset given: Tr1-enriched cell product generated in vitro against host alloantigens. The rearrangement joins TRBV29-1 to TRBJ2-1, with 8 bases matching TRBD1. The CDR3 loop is CSVTGQVGNEQFF. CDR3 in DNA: TGCAGCGTGACGGGACAGGTAGGAAATGAGCAGTTCTTC.